This T cell receptor (beta chain) was captured in a study of blood T cell repertoires in COVID-19 (dated by TCRdb to 2019 to 2021). A note on the overall study: Collaborator samples came from the United States, Italy and Spain and covered acute and convalescent phases of COVID-19. The prospective study material was composed of cDNA or gDNA derived from T cells, B-cell-depleted T cells, or PBMCs. Subjects who had been exposed to COVID-19, were actively infected with it, or had recovered from it provided the deeply sampled blood TCRbeta repertoires that made up the dataset. The repertoires were released in a freely available public database intended as a resource for research on the immune response to SARS-CoV-2. The samples were drawn from two sources: the first 160 participants of the ongoing ImmuneRACE study, and 1,254 subjects contributed by 6 global collaborators. A de-identified subject ID, COVID-19 status, age in years and sex were almost always included in the sample metadata. Where HLA class I and class II types were available, the types were taken from metadata supplied by the sample provider, not from assay-based typing. Summary of the overall study and its limitations: How much clinical and demographic metadata was included differed by source and by participant, and the metadata was provided uncurated.

Another Seattle source contributed samples from volunteer blood donors who had recovered from COVID-19. Each collaborating institution followed its own protocols to collect whole blood in K2EDTA tubes. For TCRbeta analysis, collaborator samples were shipped as frozen whole blood, as isolated PBMCs, or as DNA extracted from either sample type. TCRbeta CDR3 regions were amplified from genomic DNA using the immunoSEQ Assay, a bias-controlled multiplex PCR. The paper's processing steps were these. Nucleated cell counts per sample were estimated from amplification of reference gene primers within the assay. Sequence reads were collapsed and filtered to measure the absolute abundance of every unique TCRbeta CDR3 rearrangement. Productive Simpson clonality was computed per sample as the square root of Simpson's diversity index over productive rearrangements. Held by TCRdb, this immuneACCESS table contains in-frame sequences only and omits some clones. Under half of the omission traces to an unresolved V gene where checked; the cause of the rest is unknown. That table furnishes V, J and clone size, whereas the DNA furnished D and trimming. A total of around 300,000 clones appear in this sample, around four fifths of them only once. The ten largest account for approximately 9% of the sample.

V lost 4 bases and J lost 7 bases; the stretch between them is 7 bases long. Via the germline V gene, CDR1 is KGHDR and CDR2 SFDVKD. Reading from cysteine to phenylalanine, the CDR3 counts 12 amino acids. Here the CDR3 DNA is all that survives: 36 bases in frame from base 1. Notes on this clone: Its recognized antigen is unknown. No base qualities exist here, and no much larger clone lies one base off it.

The rearranged segments are TRBV24-1 and TRBJ2-1; 5 matching bases give a weak D call of TRBD2. The clonotype was recovered from a woman between 45 and 60 years old who had recovered from COVID-19. Sequencing was carried out using peripheral blood. The CDR3 protein sequence reads: CATSDRLNEQFF. DNA sequence: TGTGCCACCAGTGACAGACTAAATGAGCAGTTCTTC.